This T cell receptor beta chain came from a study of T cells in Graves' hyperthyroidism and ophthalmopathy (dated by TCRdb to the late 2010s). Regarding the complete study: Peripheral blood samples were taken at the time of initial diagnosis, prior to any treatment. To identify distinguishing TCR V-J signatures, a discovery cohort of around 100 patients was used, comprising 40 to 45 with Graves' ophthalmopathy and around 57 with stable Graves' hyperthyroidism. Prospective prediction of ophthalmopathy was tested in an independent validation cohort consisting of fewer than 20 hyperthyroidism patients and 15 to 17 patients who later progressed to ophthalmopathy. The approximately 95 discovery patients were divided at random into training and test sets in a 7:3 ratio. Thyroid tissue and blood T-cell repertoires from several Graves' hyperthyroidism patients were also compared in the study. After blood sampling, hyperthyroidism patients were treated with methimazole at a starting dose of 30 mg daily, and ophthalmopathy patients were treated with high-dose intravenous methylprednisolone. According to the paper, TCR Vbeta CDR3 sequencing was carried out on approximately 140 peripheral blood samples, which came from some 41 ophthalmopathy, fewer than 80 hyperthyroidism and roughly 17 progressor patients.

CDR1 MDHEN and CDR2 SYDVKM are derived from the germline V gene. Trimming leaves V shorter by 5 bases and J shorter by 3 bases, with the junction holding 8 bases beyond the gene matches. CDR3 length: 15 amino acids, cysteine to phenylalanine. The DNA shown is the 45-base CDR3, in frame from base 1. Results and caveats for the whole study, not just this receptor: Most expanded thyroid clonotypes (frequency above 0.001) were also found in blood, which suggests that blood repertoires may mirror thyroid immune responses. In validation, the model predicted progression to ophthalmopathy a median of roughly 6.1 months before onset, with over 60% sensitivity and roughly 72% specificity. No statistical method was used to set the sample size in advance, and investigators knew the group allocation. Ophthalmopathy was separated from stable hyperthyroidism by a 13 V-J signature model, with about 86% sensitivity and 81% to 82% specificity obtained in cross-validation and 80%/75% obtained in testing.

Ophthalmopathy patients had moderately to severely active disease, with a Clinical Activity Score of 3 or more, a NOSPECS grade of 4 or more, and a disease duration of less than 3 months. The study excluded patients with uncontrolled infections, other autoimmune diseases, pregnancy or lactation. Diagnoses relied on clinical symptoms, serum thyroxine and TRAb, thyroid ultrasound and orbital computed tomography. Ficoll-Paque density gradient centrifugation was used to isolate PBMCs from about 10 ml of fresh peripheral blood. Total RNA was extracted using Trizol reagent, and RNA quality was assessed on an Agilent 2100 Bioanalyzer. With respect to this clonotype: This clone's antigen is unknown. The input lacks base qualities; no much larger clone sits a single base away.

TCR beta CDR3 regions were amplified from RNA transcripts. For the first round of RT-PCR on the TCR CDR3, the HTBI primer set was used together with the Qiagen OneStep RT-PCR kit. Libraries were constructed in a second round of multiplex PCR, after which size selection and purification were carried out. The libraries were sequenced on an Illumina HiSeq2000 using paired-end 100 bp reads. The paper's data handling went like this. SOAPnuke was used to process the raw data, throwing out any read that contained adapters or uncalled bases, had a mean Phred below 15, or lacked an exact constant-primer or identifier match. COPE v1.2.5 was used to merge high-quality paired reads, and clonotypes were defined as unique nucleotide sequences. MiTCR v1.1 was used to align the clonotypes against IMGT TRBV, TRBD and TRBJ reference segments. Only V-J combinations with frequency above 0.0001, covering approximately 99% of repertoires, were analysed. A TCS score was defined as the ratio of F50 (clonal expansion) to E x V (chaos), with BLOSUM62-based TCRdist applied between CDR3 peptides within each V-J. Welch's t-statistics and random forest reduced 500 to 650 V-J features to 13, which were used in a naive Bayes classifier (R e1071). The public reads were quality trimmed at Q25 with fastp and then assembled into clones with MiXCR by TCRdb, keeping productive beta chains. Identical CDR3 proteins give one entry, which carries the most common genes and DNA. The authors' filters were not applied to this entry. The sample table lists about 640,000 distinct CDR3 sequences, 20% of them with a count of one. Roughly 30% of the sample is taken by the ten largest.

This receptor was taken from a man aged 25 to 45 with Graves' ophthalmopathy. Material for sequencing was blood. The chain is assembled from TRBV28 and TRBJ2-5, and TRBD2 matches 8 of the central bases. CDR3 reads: CASSPRTSRKETQYF. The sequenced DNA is TGTGCCAGCAGTCCCCGGACTAGCAGAAAAGAGACCCAGTACTTC.